This is a list of T cell receptor beta chains from one sample in a study of blood T cell repertoires in COVID-19. Generated by immunoSEQ multiplex PCR, the TCRdb table keeps only in-frame clones and is missing some. The sample consists of 25,000 to 35,000 clones, more than 65% of them appearing once. Material for sequencing was peripheral blood. These receptor sequences come from a woman aged 55-70 years with acute or convalescent COVID-19. CDR3s include the opening cysteine and the closing phenylalanine or tryptophan. Fields, in order: clone size, D gene, J gene, V gene, CDR3 protein, CDR3 DNA. The D gene is left open where the match is weak. Only part of the rows carry a size: once, few, many, or a class if the clone is expanded.

NA | NA | TRBJ1-4 | TRBV7-9 | CASSSRKEKLFF | TGTGCCAGCAGCTCGAGGAAGGAAAAACTGTTTTTT
NA | TRBD1 | TRBJ1-2 | TRBV5-5 | CASSLTGGSGYTF | TGTGCCAGCAGTCTGACAGGGGGCAGTGGCTACACCTTC
NA | NA | TRBJ1-1 | TRBV30 | CAWKRQWNTEAFF | TGTGCCTGGAAGAGACAGTGGAACACTGAAGCTTTCTTT
few | TRBD2 | TRBJ2-1 | TRBV5-1 | CASRTAGERGHNEQFF | TGCGCCAGCAGAACAGCGGGGGAAAGGGGTCACAATGAGCAGTTCTTC
NA | NA | TRBJ1-6 | TRBV2 | CASSAGTSYNSPLHF | TGTGCCAGCAGTGCAGGGACATCCTATAATTCACCCCTCCACTTT
NA | NA | TRBJ1-2 | TRBV19 | CASSMAGQGRNYGYTF | TGTGCCAGTAGTATGGCAGGCCAGGGAAGAAACTATGGCTACACCTTC
NA | NA | TRBJ1-5 | TRBV7-8 | CASSLQSAGDQPQHF | TGTGCCAGCAGCTTACAATCCGCGGGGGATCAGCCCCAGCATTTT
few | TRBD2 | TRBJ2-3 | TRBV29-1 | CSVETSGGGDTQYF | TGCAGCGTTGAGACTAGCGGGGGTGGGGATACGCAGTATTTT
few | NA | TRBJ2-7 | TRBV6-5 | CASTLVSYEQYF | TGTGCCAGCACCCTTGTTTCCTACGAGCAGTACTTC
NA | TRBD1 | TRBJ2-2 | TRBV10-2 | CAISARTGGGNGELFF | TGCGCCATCTCGGCGAGGACAGGGGGCGGGAACGGGGAGCTGTTTTTT
NA | NA | TRBJ2-3 | TRBV28 | CASSSTDTQYF | TGTGCCAGCAGTTCGACAGATACGCAGTATTTT
NA | TRBD2 | TRBJ2-1 | TRBV20-1 | CSASARGGARFNEQFF | TGCAGTGCTAGTGCTCGCGGGGGGGCCCGATTCAATGAGCAGTTCTTC
NA | NA | TRBJ2-4 | TRBV4-1 | CASSLGQFVAKNIQYF | TGCGCCAGCAGCCTAGGACAGTTCGTAGCCAAAAACATTCAGTACTTC
NA | TRBD1 | TRBJ1-3 | TRBV28 | CASTIRDRANTIYF | TGTGCCAGCACCATCCGGGACAGGGCCAACACCATATATTTT
NA | NA | TRBJ1-2 | TRBV7-9 | CASSLVSVGRAYGYTF | TGTGCCAGCAGCTTAGTTTCCGTGGGCAGAGCCTATGGCTACACCTTC
NA | TRBD1 | TRBJ1-1 | TRBV2 | CASKSGGTGGPPEAFF | TGTGCCAGCAAATCCGGTGGGACAGGGGGTCCCCCTGAAGCTTTCTTT
NA | NA | TRBJ2-6 | TRBV7-9 | CASSIRQAGANVLTF | TGTGCCAGCAGCATCCGACAGGCCGGGGCCAACGTCCTGACTTTC
NA | TRBD1 | TRBJ1-2 | TRBV7-6 | CASSPGGTGPYGYTF | TGTGCCAGCAGCCCCGGCGGGACAGGGCCCTATGGCTACACCTTC
NA | NA | TRBJ1-6 | TRBV27 | CASRDLRVNSPLHF | TGTGCCAGCAGGGACTTACGGGTAAATTCACCCCTCCACTTT
NA | TRBD1 | TRBJ2-7 | TRBV2 | CASSDGTGYYEQYF | TGTGCCAGCAGTGATGGGACAGGTTATTACGAGCAGTACTTC
NA | NA | TRBJ1-6 | TRBV5-1 | CASSPGSVSYNSPLHF | TGCGCCAGCAGTCCGGGGAGTGTATCCTATAATTCACCCCTCCACTTT
NA | TRBD2 | TRBJ2-5 | TRBV5-1 | CASSSGTSGQETQYF | TGCGCCAGCAGCTCTGGGACTAGCGGCCAAGAGACCCAGTACTTC
NA | TRBD1 | TRBJ1-1 | TRBV6-5 | CASSTTGVVAEAFF | TGTGCCAGCAGTACGACAGGGGTGGTCGCTGAAGCTTTCTTT
NA | TRBD2 | TRBJ2-7 | TRBV7-2 | CASSLSRLAGNYEQYF | TGTGCCAGCAGCTTAAGTCGGCTAGCGGGTAACTACGAGCAGTACTTC
NA | TRBD1 | TRBJ1-5 | TRBV28 | CASSFRDRAVQPQHF | TGTGCCAGCAGTTTTCGGGACAGGGCCGTTCAGCCCCAGCATTTT
NA | TRBD1 | TRBJ2-7 | TRBV24-1 | CATSGTGGTYEQYF | TGTGCCACCAGTGGAACAGGGGGCACGTACGAGCAGTACTTC
NA | TRBD1 | TRBJ2-1 | TRBV10-3 | CAISVLRSGTGSNEQFF | TGTGCCATCAGTGTTTTAAGGTCCGGGACAGGGAGCAATGAGCAGTTCTTC
NA | NA | TRBJ1-1 | TRBV7-9 | CASSLDTNTEAFF | TGTGCCAGCAGCTTAGACACGAACACTGAAGCTTTCTTT
NA | NA | TRBJ2-3 | TRBV5-1 | CASSLETEKIFLTDTQYF | TGCGCCAGCAGCTTGGAAACAGAGAAGATTTTTTTAACAGATACGCAGTATTTT